This T cell receptor beta chain emerged from a study of T cell repertoires in ileal Crohn's disease. Background on the study: Every patient was operated on for stricturing (about 60%) or penetrating (39%) complications. Study-level points and caveats: Clonal expansions were more frequent in active smokers than non-smokers at surgery. High-frequency clones were more common in sorted CD8 than CD4 cells.

Repertoires were generated with immunoSEQ multiplex PCR, while TCRdb's copy carries only in-frame clones and drops some. This sample has several thousand clones; about four fifths occur once, and the top ten carry around 4.5%. A note on this clone: Its target is not known.

Trimming cost V 8 bases and J 4 bases; bases outside gene matches: 9. Per the germline V gene, CDR1 is MNHEY and CDR2 is SVGAGI. The CDR3 totals 14 residues. Source material: ileal tissue. V usage is TRBV6-5 and J usage is TRBJ2-5; 8 nucleotides line up with TRBD2. The TCR was taken from an adult with Crohn's disease. DNA for the CDR3: TGTGCCAGCGGACCCGGGACTAGAGGAGAGACCCAGTACTTC. This sequence encodes CASGPGTRGETQYF.